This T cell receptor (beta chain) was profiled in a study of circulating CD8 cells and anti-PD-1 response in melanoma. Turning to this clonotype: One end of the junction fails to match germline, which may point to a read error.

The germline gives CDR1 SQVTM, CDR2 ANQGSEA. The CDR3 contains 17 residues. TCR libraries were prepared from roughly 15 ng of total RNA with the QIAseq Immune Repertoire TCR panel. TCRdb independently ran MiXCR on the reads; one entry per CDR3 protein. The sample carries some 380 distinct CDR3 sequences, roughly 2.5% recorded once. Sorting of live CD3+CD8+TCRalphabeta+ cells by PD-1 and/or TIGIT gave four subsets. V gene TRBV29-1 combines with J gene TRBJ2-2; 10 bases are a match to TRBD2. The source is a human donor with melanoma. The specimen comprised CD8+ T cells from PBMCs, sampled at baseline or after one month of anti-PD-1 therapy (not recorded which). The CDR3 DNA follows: TGCAGCGTTGAAGATTTGGGACTAGCGCCGAATACCGGGGAGCTGTTTTTT. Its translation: CSVEDLGLAPNTGELFF.